This entry features one T cell receptor (beta chain) sequence. The entry originates in a study of T cells in localized non-small cell lung cancer. Profiling relied on immunoSEQ multiplex PCR, and the TCRdb table lists in-frame clones only, not all of them. The sample has 100,000 to 150,000 clones, around 92% seen once. This specimen was peripheral blood, taken before any cancer treatment. The TCR was taken from a female donor at least 60 years old with stage I lung adenocarcinoma.

DNA of the CDR3: TGTGCCAGCCTGTCAGGGGCCAACGTCCTGACTTTC. Its protein is CASLSGANVLTF. The chain carries TRBV25-1 and TRBJ2-6; D gene uncertain. Trimming took off 8 bases at V and 4 bases at J, with 6 bases between the two ends. This CDR3 region has 12 residues. In germline, CDR1 is MGHDK, CDR2 SYGVNS.